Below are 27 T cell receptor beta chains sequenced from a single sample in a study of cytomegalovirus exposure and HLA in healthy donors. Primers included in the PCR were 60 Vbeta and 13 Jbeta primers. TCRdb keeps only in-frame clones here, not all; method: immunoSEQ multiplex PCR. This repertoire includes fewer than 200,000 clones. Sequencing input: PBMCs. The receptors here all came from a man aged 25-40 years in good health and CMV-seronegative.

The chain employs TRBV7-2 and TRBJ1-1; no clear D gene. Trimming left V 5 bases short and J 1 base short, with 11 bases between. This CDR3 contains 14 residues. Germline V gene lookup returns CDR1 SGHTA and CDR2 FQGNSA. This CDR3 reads CASSPGSGNTEAFF. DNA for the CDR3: TGTGCCAGCAGCCCCGGTTCAGGGAACACTGAAGCTTTCTTT.

The CDR3 sequence is CASSPSQGVRSYGYTF. CDR3 in DNA: TGTGCCAGCAGCCCAAGCCAGGGGGTGAGAAGCTATGGCTACACCTTC. V usage is TRBV9 and J usage is TRBJ1-2; 7 bases fit TRBD1. The CDR3 spans 16 residues. Trimming removed 4 bases from V and 4 bases from J; junction bases left unmatched: 13. Germline V gene data show CDR1 as SGDLS and CDR2 as YYNGEE.

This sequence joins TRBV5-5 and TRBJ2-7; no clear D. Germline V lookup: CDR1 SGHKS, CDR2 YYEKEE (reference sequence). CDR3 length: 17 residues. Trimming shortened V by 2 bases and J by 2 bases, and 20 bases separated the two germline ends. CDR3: CASSFSLLAFQAYEQYF. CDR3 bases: TGTGCCAGCAGCTTTTCCCTCTTGGCCTTTCAGGCCTACGAGCAGTACTTC.

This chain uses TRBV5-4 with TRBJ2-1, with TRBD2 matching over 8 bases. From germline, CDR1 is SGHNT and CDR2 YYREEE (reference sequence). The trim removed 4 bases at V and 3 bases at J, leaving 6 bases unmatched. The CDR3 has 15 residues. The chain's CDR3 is CASSTGTRNYNEQFF. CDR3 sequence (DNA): TGTGCCAGCAGCACCGGGACTAGAAACTACAATGAGCAGTTCTTC.

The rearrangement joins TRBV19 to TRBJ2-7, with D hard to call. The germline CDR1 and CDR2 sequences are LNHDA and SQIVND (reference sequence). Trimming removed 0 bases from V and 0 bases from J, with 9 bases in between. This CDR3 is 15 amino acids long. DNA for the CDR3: TGTGCCAGTAGTATAGATGACATGAGCTCCTACGAGCAGTACTTC. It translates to CASSIDDMSSYEQYF. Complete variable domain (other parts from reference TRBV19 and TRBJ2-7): DGGITQSPKYLFRKEGQNVTLSCEQNLNHDAMYWYRQDPGQGLRLIYYSQIVNDFQKGDIAEGYSVSREKKESFPLTVTSAQKNPTAFYLCASSIDDMSSYEQYFGPGTRLTVT.

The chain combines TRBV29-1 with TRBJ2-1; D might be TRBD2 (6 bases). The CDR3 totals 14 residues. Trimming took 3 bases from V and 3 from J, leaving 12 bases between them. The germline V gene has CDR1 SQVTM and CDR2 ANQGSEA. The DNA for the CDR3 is TGCAGCGTTGATCGGTCCGGGAGCTACAATGAGCAGTTCTTC. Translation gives CSVDRSGSYNEQFF.

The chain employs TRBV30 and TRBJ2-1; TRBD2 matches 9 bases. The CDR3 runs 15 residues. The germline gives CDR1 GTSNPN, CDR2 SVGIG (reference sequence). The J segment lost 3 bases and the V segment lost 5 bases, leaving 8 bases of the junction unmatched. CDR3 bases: TGTGCCTGGGGGACTAGCTTTTCTGTCTACAATGAGCAGTTCTTC. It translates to CAWGTSFSVYNEQFF.

CDR3 bases: TGTGCCAGCAGGTGGGGAGGCGGAGACACTGAAGCTTTCTTT. Residues: CASRWGGGDTEAFF. The chain carries TRBV6-1 and TRBJ1-1, with D uncertain. The V end was cut by 6 bases, the J end by 3 bases, with 14 bases between. The CDR3 consists of 14 residues. Germline V gene data show CDR1 as MNHNS and CDR2 as SASEGT.

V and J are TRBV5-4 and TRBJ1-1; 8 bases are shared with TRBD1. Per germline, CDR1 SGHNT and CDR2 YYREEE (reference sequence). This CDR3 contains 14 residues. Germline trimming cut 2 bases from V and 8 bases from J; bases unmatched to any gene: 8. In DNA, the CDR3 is TGTGCCAGCAGCTTAGCAGGGGGCTTTACGGAAGCTTTCTTT. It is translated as CASSLAGGFTEAFF.

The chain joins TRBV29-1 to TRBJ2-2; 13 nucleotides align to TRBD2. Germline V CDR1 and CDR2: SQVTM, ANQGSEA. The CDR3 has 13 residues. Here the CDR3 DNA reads TGCAGTGGAGGGACTAGCGGGGTCGGGGAGCTGTTTTTT. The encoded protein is CSGGTSGVGELFF.

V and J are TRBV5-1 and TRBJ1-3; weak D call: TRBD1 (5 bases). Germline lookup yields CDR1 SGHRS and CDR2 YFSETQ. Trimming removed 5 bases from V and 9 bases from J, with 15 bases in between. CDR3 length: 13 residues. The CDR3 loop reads CASRIEQGLTIYF. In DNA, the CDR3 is TGCGCCAGCAGGATAGAGCAGGGTCTCACCATATATTTT.

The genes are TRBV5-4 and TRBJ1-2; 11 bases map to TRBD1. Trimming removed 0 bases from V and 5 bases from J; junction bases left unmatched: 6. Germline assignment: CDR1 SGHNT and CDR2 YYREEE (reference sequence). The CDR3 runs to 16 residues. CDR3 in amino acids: CASSLGTGGAWYGYTF. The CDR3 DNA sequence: TGTGCCAGCAGCTTGGGGACAGGGGGCGCATGGTATGGCTACACCTTC.

CDR3: CASTPGTIPGYTF. The CDR3 bases are TGTGCCAGCACCCCCGGGACTATCCCTGGCTACACCTTC. The chain is built from TRBV6-1 and TRBJ1-2; possibly TRBD1 for D (5 bases). The V and J ends lost 7 bases and 7 bases respectively, with 16 bases between them. CDR1 and CDR2 (germline): MNHNS, SASEGT. The CDR3 has 13 residues.

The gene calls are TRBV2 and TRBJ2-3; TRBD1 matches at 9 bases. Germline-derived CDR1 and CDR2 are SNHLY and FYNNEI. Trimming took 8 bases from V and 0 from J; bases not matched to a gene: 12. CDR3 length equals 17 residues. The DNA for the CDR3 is TGTGCCAGCCGAAAGGGGACAGGGAGCGCTAGCACAGATACGCAGTATTTT. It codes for CASRKGTGSASTDTQYF.

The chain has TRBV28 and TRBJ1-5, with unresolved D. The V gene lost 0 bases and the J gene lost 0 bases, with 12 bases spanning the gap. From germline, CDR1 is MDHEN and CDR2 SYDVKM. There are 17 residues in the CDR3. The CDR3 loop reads CASSLWGRLYSNQPQHF. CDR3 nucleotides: TGTGCCAGCAGTTTATGGGGCAGATTATATAGCAATCAGCCCCAGCATTTT.

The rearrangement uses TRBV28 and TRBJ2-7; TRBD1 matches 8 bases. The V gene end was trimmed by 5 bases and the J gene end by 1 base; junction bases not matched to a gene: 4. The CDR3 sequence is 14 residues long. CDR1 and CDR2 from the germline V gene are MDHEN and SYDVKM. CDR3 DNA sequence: TGTGCCAGCAGTCAAAGGACAGGGTCCTACGAGCAGTACTTC. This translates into CASSQRTGSYEQYF.

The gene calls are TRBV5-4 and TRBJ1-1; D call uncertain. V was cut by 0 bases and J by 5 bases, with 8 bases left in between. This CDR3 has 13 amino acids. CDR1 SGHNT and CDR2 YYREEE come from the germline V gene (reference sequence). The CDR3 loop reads CASSLDPGTEAFF. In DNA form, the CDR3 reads TGTGCCAGCAGCTTGGATCCGGGGACTGAAGCTTTCTTT.

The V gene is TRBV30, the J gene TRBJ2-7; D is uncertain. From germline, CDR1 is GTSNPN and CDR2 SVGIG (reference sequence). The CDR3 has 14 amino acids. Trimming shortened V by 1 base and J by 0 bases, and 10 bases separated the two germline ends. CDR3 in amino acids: CAWSEPWSSYEQYF. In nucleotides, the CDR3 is TGTGCCTGGAGTGAGCCATGGAGCTCCTACGAGCAGTACTTC. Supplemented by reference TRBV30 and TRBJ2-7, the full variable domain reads SQTIHQWPATLVQPVGSPLSLECTVEGTSNPNLYWYRQAAGRGLQLLFYSVGIGQISSEVPQNLSASRPQDRQFILSSKKLLLSDSGFYLCAWSEPWSSYEQYFGPGTRLTVT.

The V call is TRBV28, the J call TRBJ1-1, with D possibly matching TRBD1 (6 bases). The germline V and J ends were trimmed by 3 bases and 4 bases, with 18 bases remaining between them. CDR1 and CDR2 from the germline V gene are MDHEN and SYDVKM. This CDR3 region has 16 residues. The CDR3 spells CASSLGAGGWATEAFF. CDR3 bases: TGTGCCAGCAGTTTGGGGGCTGGGGGATGGGCCACTGAAGCTTTCTTT.

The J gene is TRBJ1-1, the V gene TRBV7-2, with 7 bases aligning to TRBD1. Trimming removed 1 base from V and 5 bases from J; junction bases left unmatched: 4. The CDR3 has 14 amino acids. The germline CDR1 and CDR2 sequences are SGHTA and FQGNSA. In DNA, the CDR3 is TGTGCCAGCAGCTTAGGCGGGACAGTGACTGAAGCTTTCTTT. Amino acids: CASSLGGTVTEAFF.

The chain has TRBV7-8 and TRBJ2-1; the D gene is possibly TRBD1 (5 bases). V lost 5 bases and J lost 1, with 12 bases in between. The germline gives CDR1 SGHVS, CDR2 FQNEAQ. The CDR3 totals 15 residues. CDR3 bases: TGTGCCAGCAGCGCAAAGGACAAGTCCTACAATGAGCAGTTCTTC. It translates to CASSAKDKSYNEQFF.

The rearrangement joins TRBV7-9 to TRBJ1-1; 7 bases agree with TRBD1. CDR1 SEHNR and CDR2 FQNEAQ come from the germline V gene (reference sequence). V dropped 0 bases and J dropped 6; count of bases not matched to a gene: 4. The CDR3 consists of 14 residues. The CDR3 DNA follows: TGTGCCAGCAGCTTAGCAGGGGGCTTGCCTGAAGCTTTCTTT. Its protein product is CASSLAGGLPEAFF.

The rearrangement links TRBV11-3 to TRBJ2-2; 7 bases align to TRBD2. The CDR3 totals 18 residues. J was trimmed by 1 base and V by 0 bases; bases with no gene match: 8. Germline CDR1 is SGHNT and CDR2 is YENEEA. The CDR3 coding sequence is TGTGCCAGCAGCTTAGAATTTGGGGCTAGCGGGAACACCGGGGAGCTGTTTTTT. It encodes CASSLEFGASGNTGELFF.

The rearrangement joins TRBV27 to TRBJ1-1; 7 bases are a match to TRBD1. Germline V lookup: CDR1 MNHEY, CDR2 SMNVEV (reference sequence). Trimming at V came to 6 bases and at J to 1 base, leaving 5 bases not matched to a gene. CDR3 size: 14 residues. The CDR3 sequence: CASRTGYSNTEAFF. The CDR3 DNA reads TGTGCCAGCAGGACAGGGTACTCGAACACTGAAGCTTTCTTT.

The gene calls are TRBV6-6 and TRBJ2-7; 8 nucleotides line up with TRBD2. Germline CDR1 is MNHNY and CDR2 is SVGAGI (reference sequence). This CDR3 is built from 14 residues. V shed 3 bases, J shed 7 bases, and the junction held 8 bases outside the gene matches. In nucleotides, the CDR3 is TGTGCCAGCAGTTATACACTAGCGGTAATGGAGCAGTACTTC. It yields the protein CASSYTLAVMEQYF.

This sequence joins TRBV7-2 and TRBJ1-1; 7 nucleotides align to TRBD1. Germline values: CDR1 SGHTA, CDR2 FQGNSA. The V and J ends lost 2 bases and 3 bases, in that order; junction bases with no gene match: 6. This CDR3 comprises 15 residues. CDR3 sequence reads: CASSLRQGSDTEAFF. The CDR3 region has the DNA TGTGCCAGCAGCTTACGACAGGGTTCCGACACTGAAGCTTTCTTT.

CDR3 amino acids: CASSEVPGGAGNQPQHF. CDR3 bases: TGTGCCAGCAGTGAAGTTCCAGGGGGTGCGGGCAATCAGCCCCAGCATTTT. This rearrangement joins TRBV2 to TRBJ1-5; 7 bases agree with TRBD1. The germline V gene has CDR1 SNHLY and CDR2 FYNNEI. This CDR3 spans 17 amino acids. V lost 1 base and J lost 2; bases outside the gene matches: 8.